This T cell receptor (beta chain) was profiled in a study of T cell changes during pregnancy in multiple sclerosis (dated by TCRdb to the late 2010s). Study-level background: The study examined how the T cell repertoire changed over the course of pregnancy in women with multiple sclerosis.

Points on this clone: Its antigen remains undetermined. Base qualities are not at hand, and no much larger clone is one base apart.

Libraries were made using the immunoSEQ multiplex PCR assay. TCRdb took this table from immuneACCESS and kept in-frame rearrangements with V and J called. Such tables lack part of the clones; where checked against another copy, unresolved V genes explain under half of the gap, and the rest is unexplained. The sample profile shows about 41,000 clones; around 89% of them were found once. The ten largest clones represent more than 0.55% of the sample. The CDR3 goes from the cysteine to the phenylalanine over 12 residues. Only the CDR3 portion is preserved as DNA: 36 bases, with reading frame beginning at the first base. Germline trimming: 6 bases from V, 11 bases from J; junction bases outside gene matches: 7. CDR1 and CDR2 (SGHAT, FQNNGV) derive from the germline V gene.

Material: CD4+ T cells from peripheral blood mononuclear cells, obtained in the first trimester of pregnancy. The sequence came from a female donor with multiple sclerosis, enrolled in a pregnancy study. Recombination joined TRBV11-2 with TRBJ2-1; 7 junctional bases match TRBD2. The CDR3 amino acid sequence is: CASSSVGTKQFF. The sequence in DNA is TGTGCCAGCAGTTCGGTCGGGACTAAGCAGTTCTTC. Where the CDR3 stops, the reference TRBV11-2 and TRBJ2-1 genes take over; the full variable domain is EAGVAQSPRYKIIEKRQSVAFWCNPISGHATLYWYQQILGQGPKLLIQFQNNGVVDDSQLPKDRFSAERLKGVDSTLKIQPAKLEDSAVYLCASSSVGTKQFFGPGTRLTVL.